The clone carrying this T cell receptor beta chain was recorded a few times. This sample is drawn from a study of CD8 T cells in ankylosing spondylitis. MiXCR was run by TCRdb on the 5' RACE reads, yielding one entry per CDR3 protein. This table holds about 360,000 distinct CDR3 sequences, approximately 20% found once. The sequence was collected from a male donor with ankylosing spondylitis or in good health (not recorded which). The specimen sequenced was blood, either unsorted or a sorted T cell fraction (not recorded which).

CDR3 coding DNA: TGTGCCACCAGCAGAGAGTACGGAGGGCAAGAGACCCAGTACTTC. Translated, it gives CATSREYGGQETQYF. This chain links TRBV15 with TRBJ2-5, with TRBD2 as a possible D gene (6 bases). The germline gives CDR1 LNHNV, CDR2 YYDKDF (reference sequence). V was cut by 0 bases and J by 2 bases, with 10 bases left in between. This CDR3 is 15 amino acids long.